The rows below give T cell receptor beta chains drawn from one sample of a study of T cell changes during pregnancy in multiple sclerosis. Sequencing used immunoSEQ multiplex PCR; TCRdb keeps in-frame clones, though not all of them. The data contain 40,000 or so clones, 90% to 95% of them singletons. The material sequenced was CD8+ T cells from peripheral blood mononuclear cells, taken in the second trimester of pregnancy. Receptors originate from a female donor with multiple sclerosis, enrolled in a pregnancy study. Both conserved end residues are part of each CDR3. The D gene is left open where the match is weak. Clone size is not always given. Where it is, it says once, few, many or a class for expanded clones.

clone_size	d_call	j_call	v_call	cdr3_aa	cdr3_nt
.	.	TRBJ2-5	TRBV30	CASSPGRGAGETQYF	TGTGCCTCCAGTCCCGGCCGGGGGGCCGGGGAGACCCAGTACTTC
.	.	TRBJ2-2	TRBV6-5	CASSYGQDTGELFF	TGTGCCAGCAGTTACGGGCAGGACACCGGGGAGCTGTTTTTT
.	TRBD2	TRBJ2-7	TRBV11-2	CASSTTSGLPYEQYF	TGTGCCAGCAGCACGACTAGCGGGCTTCCCTACGAGCAGTACTTC
few	TRBD1	TRBJ2-5	TRBV12-5	CASGLSTGLRDREETQYF	TGTGCTAGTGGTTTGTCGACCGGACTCAGGGACAGGGAAGAGACCCAGTACTTC
.	.	TRBJ2-1	TRBV27	CASSPGSYNEQFF	TGTGCCAGCAGTCCAGGGTCCTACAATGAGCAGTTCTTC
.	.	TRBJ1-3	TRBV12-5	CASGTGYISSGNTIYF	TGTGCTAGTGGTACAGGATATATAAGCTCTGGAAACACCATATATTTT
.	.	TRBJ1-1	TRBV2	CASSELIQLTEAFF	TGTGCCAGCAGTGAATTGATACAGCTCACTGAAGCTTTCTTT
.	.	TRBJ1-2	TRBV5-6	CASSFWGGSLDGYTF	TGTGCCAGCAGCTTCTGGGGGGGTAGTTTAGACGGCTACACCTTC
.	.	TRBJ1-2	TRBV10-3	CAISESIGEGYGYTF	TGTGCCATCAGTGAGTCGATCGGGGAGGGCTATGGCTACACCTTC
.	TRBD1	TRBJ1-2	TRBV7-6	CASSSGTVPWDGYTF	TGTGCCAGCAGCTCGGGGACAGTCCCATGGGATGGCTACACCTTC
.	.	TRBJ1-1	TRBV19	CASNRAMNTEAFF	TGTGCCAGTAACAGGGCCATGAACACTGAAGCTTTCTTT
.	TRBD1	TRBJ1-2	TRBV27	CASCRGQGFNGYTF	TGTGCCAGCTGCCGGGGACAGGGATTCAATGGCTACACCTTC
few	.	TRBJ1-1	TRBV27	CASSFAGTEAFF	TGTGCCAGCAGTTTTGCCGGCACTGAAGCTTTCTTT
.	.	TRBJ2-2	TRBV9	CASSVQTGELFF	TGTGCCAGCAGCGTCCAGACCGGGGAGCTGTTTTTT
.	.	TRBJ2-7	TRBV2	CAISGGVLIHEQYF	TGTGCCATCTCCGGCGGCGTGTTAATCCACGAGCAGTACTTC
.	.	TRBJ1-2	TRBV19	CASSIDLGGTYGYTF	TGTGCCAGTAGTATAGATCTTGGCGGGACCTATGGCTACACCTTC
.	.	TRBJ1-4	TRBV4-3	CASSQGFGELSGTNEKLFF	TGCGCCAGCAGCCAAGGCTTTGGAGAGCTCTCAGGGACTAATGAAAAACTGTTTTTT
.	.	TRBJ2-7	TRBV29-1	CSVEAEQGKYEQYF	TGCAGCGTTGAGGCGGAGCAGGGCAAGTACGAGCAGTACTTC
.	.	TRBJ1-1	TRBV10-3	CAIMVTATRTEAFF	TGTGCCATCATGGTCACAGCCACCCGCACTGAAGCTTTCTTT
.	.	TRBJ1-1	TRBV5-5	CASSLEGVQNTEAFLEAFF	TGTGCCAGCAGCTTGGAGGGGGTTCAGAACACTGAAGCTTTCTTGGAAGCTTTCTTT
once	TRBD1	TRBJ1-4	TRBV29-1	CSVEVRTGDFATNEKLFF	TGCAGCGTTGAAGTGCGGACAGGGGACTTCGCAACTAATGAAAAACTGTTTTTT
.	TRBD1	TRBJ2-7	TRBV6-1	CASSVGQGSYEQYF	TGTGCCAGCAGTGTCGGACAGGGATCCTACGAGCAGTACTTC
.	.	TRBJ1-5	TRBV6-4	CASSDSVGGQPQHF	TGTGCCAGCAGTGACTCAGTGGGGGGACAGCCCCAGCATTTT
.	TRBD1	TRBJ1-1	TRBV27	CASSRDRGGNTEAFF	TGTGCCAGCAGTCGTGACAGGGGAGGAAACACTGAAGCTTTCTTT
.	TRBD2	TRBJ2-7	TRBV6-5	CASSPSNGGSYEQYF	TGTGCCAGCAGTCCCTCTAACGGGGGGAGCTACGAGCAGTACTTC
.	.	TRBJ1-5	TRBV6-6	CASSPGRSNQPQHF	TGTGCCAGCAGCCCCGGGAGGAGCAATCAGCCCCAGCATTTT
.	TRBD2	TRBJ2-1	TRBV5-1	CASSLDIRLAGNNEQFF	TGCGCCAGCAGCTTGGACATCCGGCTAGCGGGAAACAATGAGCAGTTCTTC
.	.	TRBJ2-7	TRBV6-5	CASSYFQGSYEQYF	TGTGCCAGCAGTTACTTTCAGGGTTCCTACGAGCAGTACTTC
few	TRBD1	TRBJ2-7	TRBV6-4	CASSERQGAYEQYF	TGTGCCAGCAGTGAACGGCAGGGGGCCTACGAGCAGTACTTC
.	TRBD1	TRBJ2-7	TRBV27	CASSTRTGRTEQYF	TGTGCCAGCAGTACCCGGACAGGGCGTACCGAGCAGTACTTC
.	.	TRBJ1-4	TRBV27	CASSFLGGNEKLFF	TGTGCCAGCAGTTTTCTCGGGGGGAATGAAAAACTGTTTTTT
.	TRBD2	TRBJ2-2	TRBV11-2	CASSRASGGASTGELFF	TGTGCCAGCAGTCGAGCTAGCGGGGGGGCATCCACCGGGGAGCTGTTTTTT
.	TRBD1	TRBJ1-2	TRBV5-4	CASSSVTGVDYGYTF	TGTGCCAGCAGCTCGGTGACAGGGGTGGACTATGGCTACACCTTC
few	.	TRBJ1-2	TRBV5-4	CASSLDFVTEEYGYTF	TGTGCCAGCAGCTTGGATTTTGTGACAGAAGAATATGGCTACACCTTC
.	TRBD1	TRBJ1-1	TRBV5-5	CASSPGQGPMNTEAFF	TGTGCCAGCAGCCCCGGACAGGGGCCTATGAACACTGAAGCTTTCTTT
.	.	TRBJ2-4	TRBV30	CAWSVSQVQNIQYF	TGTGCCTGGAGTGTATCGCAGGTCCAAAACATTCAGTACTTC
.	.	TRBJ1-2	TRBV1	CTSSHDRPLRLTYTF	TGCACCAGCAGCCACGACAGGCCCCTCCGCCTTACGTACACCTTC
once	.	TRBJ1-1	TRBV19	CASSMLFMNTEAFF	TGTGCCAGTAGTATGTTGTTCATGAACACTGAAGCTTTCTTT
.	TRBD2	TRBJ2-1	TRBV27	CASGTSGSYNEQFF	TGTGCCAGCGGGACTAGCGGGAGTTACAATGAGCAGTTCTTC
.	.	TRBJ2-7	TRBV7-6	CASSLEASSYEQYF	TGTGCCAGCAGCCTCGAGGCGAGCTCCTACGAGCAGTACTTC
.	TRBD1	TRBJ1-1	TRBV12-5	CASGLLTGGRSEAFF	TGTGCTAGTGGCCTCCTCACAGGGGGCAGGTCTGAAGCTTTCTTT